This TCR beta chain was recovered during a study of blood T cell repertoires in COVID-19. On the study more broadly: Sites in the United States, Italy and Spain provided acute and convalescent COVID-19 samples. Nucleic acid was either cDNA or gDNA, and it came from T cells, B-cell-depleted T cells, or PBMCs.

The J segment lost 2 bases and the V segment lost 3 bases, leaving 12 bases of the junction unmatched. Germline values: CDR1 KGHDR, CDR2 SFDVKD. The CDR3 has 19 residues. As handled by the study authors: Amplification from reference gene primers served as the basis for estimated nucleated cell counts. Repertoires were generated with immunoSEQ multiplex PCR, while TCRdb's copy carries only in-frame clones and drops some. Clonal size and the V and J genes are those of that table, whereas D and trimming came from the DNA. The table includes over 250,000 clones, around 89% detected once. The V and J genes are TRBV24-1 and TRBJ2-3; 11 positions match TRBD1. The sequenced sample consisted of peripheral blood. The TCR sequence derives from a man in his 60s who had recovered from COVID-19. As DNA, the CDR3 is TGTGCCACCAGTGATCCCGGACAGGGGGCCCTCACCCACACAGATACGCAGTATTTT. Translated, it gives CATSDPGQGALTHTDTQYF.